This TCR beta chain was captured in a study of shared clonotypes between healthy human individuals. CDR3 length: 16 residues. Trimming removed 11 bases from V and 5 bases from J, with 25 bases in between. In germline, CDR1 is MRHNA, CDR2 SNTAGT. Profiled with immunoSEQ multiplex PCR; TCRdb holds only in-frame clones, not every one. Among roughly 2.2 million clones listed, around 90% were seen once. The V call is TRBV6-4, the J call TRBJ1-5; a possible D gene is TRBD1 (5 bases). The sequenced sample consisted of naive CD4+ T cells from PBMCs. As to subset: CD45RA+ positively selected. This sequence was found in a man aged 18 to 29 in good health. Some clones in this sample may be carry-over from other donors' samples. The CDR3 sequence: CALRLGQPSSHQPQHF. CDR3 sequence (DNA): TGTGCCCTACGCCTGGGGCAACCGTCATCCCATCAGCCCCAGCATTTT.